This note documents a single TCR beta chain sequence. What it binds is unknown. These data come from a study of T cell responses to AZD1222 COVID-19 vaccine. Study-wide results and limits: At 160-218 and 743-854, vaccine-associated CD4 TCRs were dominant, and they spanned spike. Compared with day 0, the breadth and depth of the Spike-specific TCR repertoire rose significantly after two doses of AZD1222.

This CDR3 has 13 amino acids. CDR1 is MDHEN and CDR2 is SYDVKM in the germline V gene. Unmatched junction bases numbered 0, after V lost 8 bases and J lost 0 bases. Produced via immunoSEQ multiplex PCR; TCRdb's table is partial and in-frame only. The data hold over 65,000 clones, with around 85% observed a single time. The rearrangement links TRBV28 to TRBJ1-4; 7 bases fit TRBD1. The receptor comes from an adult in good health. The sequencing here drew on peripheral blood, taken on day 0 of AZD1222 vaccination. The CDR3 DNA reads TGTGCCAGCGACAGGGCAACTAATGAAAAACTGTTTTTT. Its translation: CASDRATNEKLFF.